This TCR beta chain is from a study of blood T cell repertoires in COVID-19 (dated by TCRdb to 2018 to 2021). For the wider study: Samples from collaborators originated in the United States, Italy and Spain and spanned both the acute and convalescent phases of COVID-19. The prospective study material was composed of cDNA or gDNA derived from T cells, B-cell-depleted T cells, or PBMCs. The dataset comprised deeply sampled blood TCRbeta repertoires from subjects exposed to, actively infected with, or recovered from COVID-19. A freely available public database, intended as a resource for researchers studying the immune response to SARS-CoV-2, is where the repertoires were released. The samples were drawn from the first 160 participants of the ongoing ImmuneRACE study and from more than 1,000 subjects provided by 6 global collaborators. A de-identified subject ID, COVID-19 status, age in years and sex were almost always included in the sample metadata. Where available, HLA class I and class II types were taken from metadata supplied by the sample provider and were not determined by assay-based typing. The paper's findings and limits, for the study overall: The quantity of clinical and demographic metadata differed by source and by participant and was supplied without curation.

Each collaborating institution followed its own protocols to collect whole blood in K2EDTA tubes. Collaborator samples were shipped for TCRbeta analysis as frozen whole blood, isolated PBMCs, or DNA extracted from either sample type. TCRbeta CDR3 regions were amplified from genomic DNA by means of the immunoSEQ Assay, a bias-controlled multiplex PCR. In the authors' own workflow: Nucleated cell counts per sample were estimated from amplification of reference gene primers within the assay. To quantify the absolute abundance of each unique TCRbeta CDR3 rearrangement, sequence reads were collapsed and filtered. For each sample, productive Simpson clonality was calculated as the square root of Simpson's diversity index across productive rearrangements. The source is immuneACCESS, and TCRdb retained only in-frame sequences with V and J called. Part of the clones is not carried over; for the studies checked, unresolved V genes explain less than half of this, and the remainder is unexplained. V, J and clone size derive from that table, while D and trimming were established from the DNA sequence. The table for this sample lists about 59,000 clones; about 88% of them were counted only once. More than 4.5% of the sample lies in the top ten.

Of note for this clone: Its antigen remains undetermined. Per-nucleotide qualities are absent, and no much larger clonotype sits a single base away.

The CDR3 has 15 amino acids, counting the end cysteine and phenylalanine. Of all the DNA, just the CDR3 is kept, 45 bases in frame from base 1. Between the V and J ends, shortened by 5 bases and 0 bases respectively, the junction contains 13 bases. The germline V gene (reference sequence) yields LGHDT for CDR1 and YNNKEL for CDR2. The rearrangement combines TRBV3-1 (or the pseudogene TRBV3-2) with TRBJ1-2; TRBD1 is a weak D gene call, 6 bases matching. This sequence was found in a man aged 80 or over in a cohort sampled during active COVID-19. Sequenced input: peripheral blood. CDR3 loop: CASSETEGANYGYTF. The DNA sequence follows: TGTGCCAGCAGCGAAACCGAGGGGGCTAACTATGGCTACACCTTC.